This TCR beta chain was sequenced during a study of blood T cell repertoires in COVID-19. Only in-frame clones appear in the TCRdb table, and some are missing; sequencing was by immunoSEQ multiplex PCR. The table lists about 97,000 clones, approximately 81% of them singletons. J was trimmed by 3 bases and V by 3 bases; bases with no gene match: 17. CDR1 DFQATT and CDR2 SNEGSKA come from the germline V gene (reference sequence). The CDR3 is 18 amino acids. This clonotype was sampled from a man between 60 and 75 years old with acute or convalescent COVID-19. The sequenced sample consisted of peripheral blood. V is TRBV20-1 and J is TRBJ2-7; TRBD1 aligns across 10 bases. The DNA for the CDR3 is TGCAGTGCTAGTATGTTCGGGACAGGGGCTTCTAGAGACTACGAGCAGTACTTC. This gives the protein CSASMFGTGASRDYEQYF.